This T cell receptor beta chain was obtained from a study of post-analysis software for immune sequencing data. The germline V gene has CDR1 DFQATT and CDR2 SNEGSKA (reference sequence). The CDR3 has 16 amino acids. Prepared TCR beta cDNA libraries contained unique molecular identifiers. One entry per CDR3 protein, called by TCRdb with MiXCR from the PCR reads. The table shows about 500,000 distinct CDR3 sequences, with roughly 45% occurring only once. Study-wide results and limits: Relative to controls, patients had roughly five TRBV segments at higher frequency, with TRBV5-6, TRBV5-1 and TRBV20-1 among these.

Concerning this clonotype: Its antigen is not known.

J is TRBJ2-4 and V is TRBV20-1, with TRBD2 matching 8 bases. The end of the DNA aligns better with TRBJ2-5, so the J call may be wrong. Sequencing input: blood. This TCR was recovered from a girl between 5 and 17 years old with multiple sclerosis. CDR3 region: CSARGGSGDPLETQYF. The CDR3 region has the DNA TGCAGTGCTAGAGGGGGTAGCGGGGATCCCCTCGAGACCCAGTACTTC.